One sample yielded the 21 T cell receptor beta chains listed below, sequenced in a study of Graves' ophthalmopathy and Graves' hyperthyroidism. Amplification targeted the TCR beta CDR3 regions, with RNA transcripts as the source material. HTBI-primed first-round RT-PCR preceded second-round multiplex PCR. Each CDR3 protein is one row after TCRdb ran MiXCR on the multiplex PCR reads. Of some 750,000 distinct CDR3 sequences in the sample, around 40% were seen once. Sequencing was done on a sample of peripheral blood. These receptors all stem from an adult man with Graves' ophthalmopathy.

This clonotype was counted a few times. This chain connects TRBV7-9 to TRBJ1-1; TRBD1 might be the D (5 bases). V was clipped by 6 bases and J by 0 bases, with 14 bases between them. Germline values: CDR1 SEHNR, CDR2 FQNEAQ (reference sequence). CDR3 size: 15 residues. In DNA, the CDR3 is TGTGCCAGCAGTATAAGCAGGGTTCTGAACACTGAAGCTTTCTTT. It yields the protein CASSISRVLNTEAFF.

This clonotype was observed a few times. This chain joins TRBV7-9 and TRBJ2-7; 7 bases are a match to TRBD2. The V gene's germline CDR1 is SEHNR and CDR2 FQNEAQ (reference sequence). The CDR3 runs 15 residues. V trimming: 5 bases; J trimming: 3 bases; junction bases outside the gene matches: 10. CDR3 in amino acids: CASSQPAASGYEQYF. CDR3 DNA: TGTGCCAGCAGCCAACCGGCGGCTAGCGGCTACGAGCAGTACTTC.

V and J are TRBV9 and TRBJ1-2; 8 bases are a match to TRBD1. The CDR3 totals 13 residues. J lost 4 bases, V lost 3 bases, and 2 bases had no gene match. Germline values: CDR1 SGDLS, CDR2 YYNGEE. In nucleotides, the CDR3 is TGTGCCAGCAGCGGGACAGGGTTCTATGGCTACACCTTC. Protein sequence: CASSGTGFYGYTF.

The chain uses TRBV5-1 and TRBJ1-1; no clear D. The CDR3 spans 14 residues. CDR1 is SGHRS and CDR2 is YFSETQ in the germline V gene. Trimming cost V 2 bases and J 4 bases, with 12 bases left between them. The CDR3 DNA reads TGCGCCAGCAGCTTAAGTCCGGGAGGCACTGAAGCTTTCTTT. It codes for CASSLSPGGTEAFF.

Comment on this clonotype: This may arise from a read error, as a much more abundant clone is one base away. The chain has TRBV7-9 and TRBJ2-7; D tentatively fits TRBD1 or TRBD2 (5 bases each). Germline V gene data show CDR1 as SEHNR and CDR2 as FQNEAQ (reference sequence). The CDR3 length is 13 residues. CDR3 DNA sequence: TGTGCCGGCAGCTTAGCCTGGGGGTACGAGCAGTACTTC. It specifies CAGSLAWGYEQYF.

This clonotype was picked up many times. This chain joins TRBV29-1 and TRBJ2-6; 12 bases agree with TRBD1. V shed 4 bases and J 1 base; nucleotides not matched to a gene: 2. The CDR3 spans 16 residues. CDR1 and CDR2 (germline): SQVTM, ANQGSEA. The DNA for the CDR3 is TGCAGCGTTGCGGGACAGGGGGCTTCTGGGGCCAACGTCCTGACTTTC. Its protein is CSVAGQGASGANVLTF.

DNA of the CDR3: TGTGCCAGCAGTGAGGCGGTTTACACAGATACGCAGTATTTT. Translating gives CASSEAVYTDTQYF. This chain uses TRBV2 with TRBJ2-3; D not resolved. Germline-derived CDR1 and CDR2 are SNHLY and FYNNEI. The CDR3 is 14 amino acids. V was trimmed by 3 bases and J by 2 bases, leaving 9 bases between them. The variable domain in full, with the rest retrieved from reference TRBV2 and TRBJ2-3, is EPEVTQTPSHQVTQMGQEVILRCVPISNHLYFYWYRQILGQKVEFLVSFYNNEISEKSEIFDDQFSVERPDGSNFTLKIRSTKLEDSAMYFCASSEAVYTDTQYFGPGTRLTVL.

The table lists this clonotype with a few counts. The chain joins TRBV7-9 to TRBJ2-5; TRBD2 agrees at 8 bases. CDR1 SEHNR and CDR2 FQNEAQ come from the germline V gene (reference sequence). This CDR3 is 14 amino acids long. Trimming at V came to 5 bases and at J to 5 bases, leaving 7 bases not matched to a gene. The CDR3 region is CASSDPPGGETQYF. In DNA form, the CDR3 reads TGTGCCAGCAGCGATCCCCCGGGGGGGGAGACCCAGTACTTC.

V gene TRBV2 combines with J gene TRBJ2-3, with a tentative D call TRBD1 (6 bases). Germline loops: CDR1 SNHLY, CDR2 FYNNEI. The length of the CDR3 is 16 residues. V lost 6 bases and J lost 1, with 17 bases in between. CDR3 sequence: CASSPRAKGGTDTQYF. CDR3 coding DNA: TGTGCCAGCAGCCCCCGGGCCAAGGGGGGCACAGATACGCAGTATTTT.

This clonotype has at least ten counts. The J gene is TRBJ1-3, the V gene TRBV25-1; D unclear. V lost 4 bases and J 5 bases, leaving 15 bases between the germline ends. Germline CDR1 MGHDK, CDR2 SYGVNS. The CDR3 totals 15 residues. The CDR3 loop is CASSGSPGRRNTIYF. The DNA for the CDR3 is TGTGCCAGCAGTGGCTCCCCGGGGAGGAGAAACACCATATATTTT.

There are a few counts of this clonotype. This chain joins TRBV7-9 and TRBJ2-2, with 7 bases matching TRBD1. The CDR3 contains 17 residues. Trimming took 3 bases from V and 3 from J; bases not matched to a gene: 10. Germline CDR1 SEHNR, CDR2 FQNEAQ (reference sequence). The CDR3 protein is CASSFPRTGGDTGELFF. CDR3 bases: TGTGCCAGCAGCTTTCCCCGGACAGGTGGAGACACCGGGGAGCTGTTTTTT.

The chain recombines TRBV9 with TRBJ2-3; D is unclear. Trimming took 0 bases from V and 4 from J, leaving 6 bases between them. Germline CDR1 SGDLS, CDR2 YYNGEE. This CDR3 comprises 13 residues. The CDR3 nucleotides read TGTGCCAGCAGCGTAGGGGCGGCAGATACGCAGTATTTT. Its protein is CASSVGAADTQYF.

About this clonotype: The CDR3 carries no conserved terminal phenylalanine or tryptophan, so it likely arises from a read error. Because the CDR3's place on the DNA is in doubt, the DNA is left out and the CDR3 is given as listed by TCRdb. The V call is TRBV29-1, the J call TRBJ2-7; TRBD1 is taken as the D call from the table, unchecked against the DNA. The CDR3 comprises 9 residues, both ends counted. Germline V gene data show CDR1 as SQVTM and CDR2 as ANQGSEA. CDR3 amino acids: CSVRPGGCL.

V and J are TRBV20-1 and TRBJ1-2; 8 nucleotides match TRBD1. The CDR3 consists of 16 residues. The V segment lost 8 bases and the J segment 0 bases; nucleotides outside the gene matches: 14. Germline V gene sequence: CDR1 DFQATT, CDR2 SNEGSKA (reference sequence). CDR3 residues: CSTNVGTGSPNYGYTF. In DNA form, the CDR3 reads TGCAGTACCAACGTCGGGACAGGTTCTCCTAACTATGGCTACACCTTC.

This clonotype was observed at least ten times. V usage is TRBV7-9 and J usage is TRBJ2-2; D ambiguous. The germline V gene has CDR1 SEHNR and CDR2 FQNEAQ (reference sequence). The CDR3 runs to 13 residues. Trimming removed 0 bases at V and 6 bases at J, with 5 bases between. CDR3 coding DNA: TGTGCCAGCAGCTTAGCGCAGGCCGGGGAGCTGTTTTTT. Its protein product is CASSLAQAGELFF. Looking up the rest from reference TRBV7-9 and TRBJ2-2 gives the full variable domain: DTGVSQNPRHKITKRGQNVTFRCDPISEHNRLYWYRQTLGQGPEFLTYFQNEAQLEKSRLLSDRFSAERPKGSFSTLEIQRTEQGDSAMYLCASSLAQAGELFFGEGSRLTVL.

J is TRBJ1-1 and V is TRBV25-1; TRBD1 matches at 8 bases. This CDR3 is built from 16 residues. Germline V gives CDR1 MGHDK, CDR2 SYGVNS. J lost 5 bases, V lost 9 bases, and 17 bases had no gene match. This CDR3 is CASTEVAGGGGTEAFF. The CDR3, as DNA: TGTGCCAGTACCGAGGTGGCAGGGGGCGGTGGGACTGAAGCTTTCTTT.

This clonotype was seen many times. CDR3: CASSIGAVNTEAFF. The CDR3 coding sequence is TGTGCCAGTAGTATCGGAGCTGTGAACACTGAAGCTTTCTTT. The J gene is TRBJ1-1, the V gene TRBV19; D unresolved. Germline V lookup: CDR1 LNHDA, CDR2 SQIVND (reference sequence). The length of the CDR3 is 14 residues. Trimming stripped 3 bases from V and 0 bases from J, with 8 bases between.

In the case of this clonotype: One junction end does not reproduce the germline sequence, and a read error may be involved. CDR3 DNA sequence: TGTGCCAGCAGTCCAGAGGGCACAGGGCAGAGTGGGGAAAAACTGTTTTTT. Its protein product is CASSPEGTGQSGEKLFF. The chain joins TRBV10-3 to TRBJ1-4, with D possibly TRBD1 on 6 matching bases. The CDR3 is 17 amino acids. Germline CDR1 reads ENHRY; CDR2 reads SYGVKD.

The table lists this clonotype with a few counts. The gene calls are TRBV7-9 and TRBJ2-7, with a tentative D call TRBD1 (6 bases). The CDR3 length is 15 residues. The V end lost 5 bases, the J end lost 4 bases, and 18 bases lay between the germline ends. Germline CDR1 is SEHNR and CDR2 is FQNEAQ (reference sequence). The CDR3 coding sequence is TGTGCCAGCAGCCCCCAGGGGTTACTAGGATACGAGCAGTACTTC. It is translated as CASSPQGLLGYEQYF.

The chain joins TRBV20-1 to TRBJ2-5, with D perhaps matching TRBD1 or TRBD2 (6 bases each). Germline V CDR1 and CDR2: DFQATT, SNEGSKA (reference sequence). Trimming removed 2 bases at V and 4 bases at J, with 17 bases between. The CDR3 consists of 15 residues. This chain's CDR3 is CSARSPLQGGETQYF. CDR3 DNA: TGCAGTGCTAGAAGTCCATTACAGGGAGGAGAGACCCAGTACTTC.

This clonotype was detected many times. The rearrangement links TRBV20-1 to TRBJ1-1, with D tentatively TRBD1 (6 bases). Germline lookup yields CDR1 DFQATT and CDR2 SNEGSKA (reference sequence). CDR3 length: 12 residues. V dropped 0 bases and J dropped 10 bases, with 12 bases sitting between them. The chain's CDR3 is CSARETGRGAFF. DNA for the CDR3: TGCAGTGCTAGAGAGACAGGTAGAGGAGCTTTCTTT.